Shown below are 3 T cell receptor beta chains from a single sample sequenced in a study of T-cell memory formation after mild COVID-19. Each CDR3 protein is one row after TCRdb ran MiXCR on the 5' RACE reads. The sample yields about 600,000 distinct CDR3 sequences, less than 25% seen once. Specimen: PBMCs or a T cell subset sorted from them (not recorded which). The origin of the receptors is an adult woman who had mild COVID-19 (a few samples of this study predate the infection). Cell type and time point are not known.

This clonotype occurred a few times. The V call is TRBV9, the J call TRBJ1-6; 8 nucleotides agree with TRBD1. The germline CDR1 and CDR2 sequences are SGDLS and YYNGEE. This CDR3 is built from 16 residues. V lost 4 bases and J lost 6; bases outside the gene matches: 9. The CDR3 nucleotides read TGTGCCAGCAGCCCGCGGACAGGGTCATTTAATTCACCCCTCCACTTT. This gives the protein CASSPRTGSFNSPLHF.

At least ten counts were recorded for this clonotype. The V and J genes are TRBV20-1 and TRBJ2-4; TRBD1 might be the D (6 bases). The CDR3 loop spans 15 amino acids. CDR1 is DFQATT and CDR2 is SNEGSKA in the germline V gene (reference sequence). Trimming shortened V by 6 bases and J by 1 base, and 16 bases separated the two germline ends. The CDR3 DNA reads TGCAGTGCCAGACGCGGCGACAGGGCCAAAAACATTCAGTACTTC. Translating it yields CSARRGDRAKNIQYF.

Ten or more counts support this clonotype. The chain combines TRBV4-1 with TRBJ2-7; either TRBD1 or TRBD2 may supply D (5 bases each). CDR3 size: 13 residues. Per the germline V gene, CDR1 is MGHRA and CDR2 is YSYEKL. V gave up 3 bases and J gave up 5 bases, with 11 bases separating them. CDR3 in DNA: TGCGCCAGCAGCCACCCCGGGACCCACGAGCAGTACTTC. Protein product: CASSHPGTHEQYF.